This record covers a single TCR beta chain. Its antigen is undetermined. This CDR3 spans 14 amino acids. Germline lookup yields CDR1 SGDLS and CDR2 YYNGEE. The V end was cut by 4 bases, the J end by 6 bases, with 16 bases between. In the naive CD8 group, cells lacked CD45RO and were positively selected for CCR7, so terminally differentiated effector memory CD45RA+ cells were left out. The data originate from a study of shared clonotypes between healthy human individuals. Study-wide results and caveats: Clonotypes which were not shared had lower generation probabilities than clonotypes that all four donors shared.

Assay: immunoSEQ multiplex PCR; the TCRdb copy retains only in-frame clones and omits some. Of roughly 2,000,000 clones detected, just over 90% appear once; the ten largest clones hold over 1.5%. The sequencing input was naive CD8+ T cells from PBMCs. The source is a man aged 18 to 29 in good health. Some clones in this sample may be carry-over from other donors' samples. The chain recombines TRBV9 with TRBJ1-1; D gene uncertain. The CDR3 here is CASSSVDLLSEAFF. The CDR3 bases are TGTGCCAGCAGCTCAGTCGATCTCCTTTCTGAAGCTTTCTTT.